This paragraph reports one T cell receptor (beta chain). Its antigen is not known. Assay used: immunoSEQ multiplex PCR; TCRdb lists only in-frame clones, some missing. The table shows about 680,000 clones, with 92% occurring only once. CDR3 length: 17 residues. Per germline, CDR1 WNHNN and CDR2 SYGVQD (reference sequence). After removal of 0 bases from V and 4 bases from J, the junction contained 10 bases not matched to a gene. This sample is drawn from a study of shared clonotypes between healthy human individuals. Study overall: Donors consisted of two women and three men between 18 and 49. Study-wide results and caveats: The diversity represented, both genetic and in exposure history, was limited by few donors. Larger richness was generally estimated for naive than memory subsets. Blood alone was sampled, and tissue repertoires likely differ.

Positively selected for CCR7, the CD45RO-negative cells used as naive CD8 cells excluded terminally differentiated effector memory CD45RA+ cells. The TCR sequence derives from a man between 25 and 39 years old in good health. The sample taken for sequencing was naive CD8+ T cells sorted from blood. This chain connects TRBV10-1 to TRBJ2-3, with TRBD2 matching over 7 bases. The CDR3 sequence is CASSESMAAGISDTQYF. CDR3 sequence (DNA): TGCGCCAGCAGTGAGTCCATGGCAGCGGGAATATCAGATACGCAGTATTTT.